This TCR beta chain was recovered during a study of STAT3 mutations in large granular lymphocyte leukemia. About the study: Roughly half the longitudinally sequenced T-LGLL patients had canonical STAT3 mutations. Broader study findings: All newly emerging clones after therapy were STAT3 wild type. At least one immunodominant TCR beta clonotype appeared in every T-cell large granular lymphocyte leukemia patient.

CDR1 is SGHRS and CDR2 is YFSETQ in the germline V gene. The junction had 11 bases not matched to a gene; V was cut back by 7 bases and J by 4 bases. The length of the CDR3 is 16 residues. This clone was seen a handful of times. Its antigen is still unknown. Libraries were prepared by immunoSEQ multiplex PCR; TCRdb keeps only in-frame clonotypes and omits some of them. The sample yields 9,500 to 13,000 clones, around 57% seen once. The clonotype comes from a boy aged 5-17 years with T-cell large granular lymphocyte leukemia. Some clones in this sample may be carry-over from other donors' samples. The chain links TRBV5-1 to TRBJ2-3; 11 bases are a match to TRBD2. The sample consisted of peripheral blood mononuclear cells. The CDR3, as DNA: TGCGCCAGCTACCGGGGAAATAGCGGGAGGGCAGATACGCAGTATTTT. It yields the protein CASYRGNSGRADTQYF.